Listed below are T cell receptor beta chains from one sample, sequenced in a study of cytomegalovirus exposure and HLA in healthy donors. The protocol was immunoSEQ multiplex PCR, while the TCRdb copy is restricted to in-frame clones and leaves out a portion. The data contain 250,000 to 350,000 clones, 88% of them singletons. Sequenced input: PBMCs. These receptors were obtained from a woman younger than 35 in good health and CMV-seronegative. Both conserved end residues are part of each CDR3. D genes are given only for firm matches. Size values are once, few and many counts, or a class for expanded clones, and some rows have none.

v_gene	d_gene	j_gene	abundance	CDR3aa	CDR3nt
TRBV11-2	-	TRBJ2-1	-	CASSLEAGGEQFF	TGTGCCAGCAGCTTAGAGGCGGGCGGGGAGCAGTTCTTC
TRBV11-2	TRBD2	TRBJ2-7	-	CASSLEPSGSHEQYF	TGTGCCAGCAGCTTAGAACCTAGCGGGAGCCACGAGCAGTACTTC
TRBV27	TRBD2	TRBJ2-3	-	CASSFGREGYTQYF	TGTGCCAGCAGTTTCGGACGGGAGGGCTATACGCAGTATTTT
TRBV10-3	TRBD1	TRBJ2-7	-	CAMGQGAYEQYF	TGTGCCATGGGACAGGGGGCCTACGAGCAGTACTTC
TRBV7-2	-	TRBJ2-5	-	CASSLAQGKGETQYF	TGTGCCAGCAGCTTAGCGCAGGGTAAAGGCGAGACCCAGTACTTC
TRBV6-4	TRBD2	TRBJ2-1	few	CATSGGGTGEQFF	TGTGCCACCTCCGGGGGGGGAACCGGGGAGCAGTTCTTC
TRBV6-1	-	TRBJ2-5	-	CASRDVSRGQETQYF	TGTGCCAGCAGGGATGTGAGTAGAGGCCAAGAGACCCAGTACTTC
TRBV25-1	TRBD1	TRBJ2-1	few	CASSEYGIVRQGDNEQFF	TGTGCCAGCAGTGAATATGGGATTGTTAGGCAGGGGGACAATGAGCAGTTCTTC
TRBV15	TRBD2	TRBJ2-7	-	CATSRELGGQNEQYF	TGTGCCACCAGCAGGGAGCTGGGAGGGCAGAACGAGCAGTACTTC
TRBV9	TRBD1	TRBJ2-2	once	CASSDTTGGLNTGELFF	TGTGCCAGCAGTGACACAACAGGGGGCTTAAACACCGGGGAGCTGTTTTTT
TRBV6-1	TRBD1	TRBJ2-5	-	CASSRQGLETQYF	TGTGCCAGCAGTCGACAGGGGCTCGAGACCCAGTACTTC
TRBV5-1	TRBD2	TRBJ2-7	-	CASSLDNSGATYEQYF	TGCGCCAGCAGCTTGGATAATAGCGGGGCTACCTACGAGCAGTACTTC
TRBV5-1	-	TRBJ1-1	-	CASSLGQPGDTEAFF	TGCGCCAGCAGCTTGGGACAGCCGGGGGACACTGAAGCTTTCTTT
TRBV5-1	TRBD2	TRBJ2-7	-	CASSSKASGSPFYEQYF	TGCGCCAGCAGCTCGAAAGCTAGCGGGAGCCCGTTCTACGAGCAGTACTTC
TRBV7-2	TRBD2	TRBJ2-2	-	CASRRGTSGSAGELFF	TGTGCCAGCAGAAGGGGGACTAGCGGGAGCGCCGGGGAGCTGTTTTTT
TRBV19	TRBD2	TRBJ2-7	-	CASSIAASGRYEQYF	TGTGCCAGTAGTATAGCCGCTAGCGGGAGGTACGAGCAGTACTTC
TRBV13	TRBD2	TRBJ2-1	-	CASSLLLPGLARGEQFF	TGTGCCAGCAGTTTACTACTCCCGGGACTAGCGAGGGGTGAGCAGTTCTTC
TRBV27	-	TRBJ2-1	-	CASSLQKPSGEQFF	TGTGCCAGCAGTTTACAAAAGCCCTCAGGGGAGCAGTTCTTC
TRBV2	TRBD1	TRBJ1-4	-	CASSLRQGSGAKLFF	TGTGCCAGCAGCTTACGACAGGGGTCGGGGGCAAAACTGTTTTTT
TRBV15	-	TRBJ2-5	once	CATSNRAGETQYF	TGTGCCACCAGCAACAGGGCAGGCGAGACCCAGTACTTC
TRBV7-2	-	TRBJ2-3	-	CASSPGSDTQYF	TGTGCCAGCAGCCCAGGCTCAGATACGCAGTATTTT
TRBV7-9	-	TRBJ2-6	-	CASSSYRDNGANVLTF	TGTGCCAGCAGCTCCTACCGGGACAACGGGGCCAACGTCCTGACTTTC
TRBV14	-	TRBJ2-1	-	CASSPGTHNEQFF	TGTGCCAGCAGCCCTGGGACTCACAATGAGCAGTTCTTC
TRBV7-6	-	TRBJ2-7	-	CGGQPPISYEQYF	TGTGGTGGGCAGCCACCTATCTCCTACGAGCAGTACTTC
TRBV15	TRBD2	TRBJ2-2	-	CATSRVGLAENTGELFF	TGTGCCACCAGCAGAGTAGGGCTAGCGGAGAACACCGGGGAGCTGTTTTTT
TRBV6-5	-	TRBJ1-4	-	CASKRAQEEKLFF	TGTGCCAGCAAGCGGGCTCAGGAAGAAAAACTGTTTTTT
TRBV27	TRBD1	TRBJ1-5	few	CASSLTGDGNQPQHF	TGTGCCAGCAGTTTAACAGGGGACGGCAATCAGCCCCAGCATTTT
TRBV29-1	-	TRBJ2-5	-	CSVGGRARETQYF	TGCAGCGTTGGCGGCAGGGCGAGAGAGACCCAGTACTTC
TRBV6-6	-	TRBJ1-1	-	CASSYSTYLTEAFF	TGTGCCAGCAGTTACTCGACTTACCTCACTGAAGCTTTCTTT
TRBV15	TRBD2	TRBJ2-1	-	CATTAGLIDNEQFF	TGTGCCACCACAGCGGGACTAATCGACAATGAGCAGTTCTTC
TRBV10-3	-	TRBJ1-2	-	CAISERVGYTF	TGTGCCATCAGTGAGCGGGTTGGCTACACCTTC
TRBV18	TRBD2	TRBJ2-7	-	CASSPPGTRLPNLGEQYF	TGTGCCAGCTCACCCCCTGGGACTAGACTCCCCAATCTCGGCGAGCAGTACTTC
TRBV10-3	-	TRBJ2-3	once	CAIRDSSSTDTQYF	TGTGCCATCAGGGACAGTTCTAGCACAGATACGCAGTATTTT
TRBV15	-	TRBJ1-1	-	CATSRDRGTPEAFF	TGTGCCACCAGCAGAGATCGAGGGACACCTGAAGCTTTCTTT
TRBV2	-	TRBJ1-2	-	CASSAMGLRANYGYTF	TGTGCCAGCAGTGCGATGGGGCTTAGAGCTAACTATGGCTACACCTTC
TRBV10-3	TRBD1	TRBJ1-5	-	CAISDHDRDSNQPQHF	TGTGCCATCAGTGACCACGACAGGGATAGCAATCAGCCCCAGCATTTT